The sequence of this TCR beta chain was determined in a study of T cells in Graves' hyperthyroidism and ophthalmopathy. Study results and caveats: Expanded thyroid clonotypes (above 0.001) were mostly also found in blood.

The diagnostic basis comprised clinical symptoms, serum thyroxine and TRAb, thyroid ultrasound and orbital computed tomography. PBMCs were obtained from about 9.9 ml fresh peripheral blood. This clonotype was counted at least ten times. Its matching antigen is unknown. The source material, RNA transcripts, was used to amplify TCR beta CDR3 regions. An initial round of RT-PCR targeting the TCR CDR3 relied on the HTBI primer set. One entry per CDR3 protein results from TCRdb running MiXCR on the multiplex PCR reads. The top ten clones hold roughly 7% of a sample with approximately 600,000 distinct CDR3 sequences, more than 13% of them seen once. Sequencing used blood. The receptor was derived from a woman aged 18-29 years with Graves' ophthalmopathy.

The CDR3 bases are TGTGCCTGGAGTGGGTACGAGCGGGAGGGCTTTAGCTCCTACAATGAGCAGTTCTTC. Amino acids: CAWSGYEREGFSSYNEQFF. The chain employs TRBV30 and TRBJ2-1; TRBD2 agrees at 10 bases. The CDR3 loop spans 19 amino acids. V was pared by 1 base and J by 0 bases, with 12 bases of the junction left unmatched. Germline CDR1 and CDR2: GTSNPN and SVGIG (reference sequence).